This T cell receptor (beta chain) stems from a study of regulatory T cells in long-lasting Graves disease. Turning to the study itself: It was over 5 years of antithyroid drugs, with positive TSH receptor antibodies, that meant persistent Graves' disease.

General study findings and limits: Newly diagnosed disease favored TRBV20-1 and TRBJ2-1 over persistent disease.

As for time point: persistent/refractory GD, antithyroid drugs over 5 years with positive TRAb. From PBMCs, RNA was extracted and then used to make the TCR library. Peripheral blood, 7 to 10 milliliters per patient, was collected in EDTA tubes. CDR1 is MNHNS, CDR2 SASEGT, per germline. V shed 8 bases and J 3 bases; nucleotides not matched to a gene: 13. The CDR3 loop spans 16 amino acids. Arm-PCR with iRepertoire HTBI primers amplified the CDR3 regions for these TCR beta libraries. One entry per CDR3 protein, called by TCRdb with MiXCR from the multiplex PCR reads. The sample records roughly 450,000 distinct CDR3 sequences, less than 25% being singletons. As to this clonotype: Its antigen is still unknown. A much larger clone is a single base away; this may be a read error.

The receptor was derived from a female donor with Graves disease. Sequenced material: peripheral blood mononuclear cells (PBMCs), taken when the disease was refractory, from a patient treated with antithyroid drugs. The chain couples TRBV6-1 to TRBJ2-5; 9 positions agree with TRBD2. This CDR3 is CASGRIQTSGEETQYF. As DNA, the CDR3 is TGTGCCAGCGGACGGATCCAGACTAGCGGAGAAGAGACCCAGTACTTC.